These 23 T cell receptor beta chains came from one sample sequenced in a study of T cell repertoires in cytomegalovirus infection. These receptors' targets are unknown. TCRdb independently ran MiXCR on the reads; one entry per CDR3 protein. The table lists about 920,000 distinct CDR3 sequences, roughly 30% of them singletons. The sample here was cultured CD8+ T cells from PBMCs, taken from culture after CMV antigen stimulation. The receptors shown here come from a human donor in good health (CMV status not recorded). Some clones in this sample may be carry-over from other donors' samples.

The chain links TRBV27 to TRBJ2-6; 10 bases are a match to TRBD1. The CDR3 consists of 16 residues. Germline V CDR1 and CDR2: MNHEY, SMNVEV (reference sequence). After removal of 8 bases from V and 1 base from J, the junction contained 5 bases not matched to a gene. This CDR3 reads CASRRDRGSGANVLTF. Here the CDR3 DNA reads TGTGCCAGCCGCCGGGACAGGGGATCTGGGGCCAACGTCCTGACTTTC.

The CDR3 spells CASSPPGSLNTEAFF. Written as DNA, the CDR3 is TGTGCCAGCAGTCCACCGGGCAGCCTAAACACTGAAGCTTTCTTT. The rearrangement joins TRBV27 to TRBJ1-1; D gene unclear. This CDR3 has 15 amino acids. V was trimmed by 5 bases and J by 2 bases, leaving 15 bases between them. Germline lookup yields CDR1 MNHEY and CDR2 SMNVEV (reference sequence).

The chain combines TRBV11-1 with TRBJ1-6; 8 nucleotides line up with TRBD1. The length of the CDR3 is 17 residues. Unmatched junction bases numbered 9, after V lost 2 bases and J lost 6 bases. The germline V gene encodes CDR1 SGHAT and CDR2 FQDESV (reference sequence). The CDR3 here is CASSLTSADRGNSPLHF. As DNA, the CDR3 is TGTGCCAGCAGCTTAACCTCGGCCGACAGGGGTAATTCACCCCTCCACTTT.

This chain links TRBV9 with TRBJ1-3; D unresolved. Trimming shortened V by 0 bases and J by 2 bases, and 6 bases separated the two germline ends. Germline V gives CDR1 SGDLS, CDR2 YYNGEE. This CDR3 is 14 amino acids long. CDR3 nucleotide sequence: TGTGCCAGCAGCGTAGATAGGGCTGGAAACACCATATATTTT. This sequence encodes CASSVDRAGNTIYF.

This chain uses TRBV19 with TRBJ2-1; 7 bases line up with TRBD1. The CDR3 covers 16 residues. Germline lookup yields CDR1 LNHDA and CDR2 SQIVND (reference sequence). V lost 3 bases to trimming and J lost 6 bases; unmatched junction nucleotides: 11. CDR3 sequence (DNA): TGTGCCAGTAGTATGGACAAGACAGGGCGACGCAATGAGCAGTTCTTC. Protein sequence: CASSMDKTGRRNEQFF. Drawing the rest from reference TRBV19 and TRBJ2-1, the complete variable domain is DGGITQSPKYLFRKEGQNVTLSCEQNLNHDAMYWYRQDPGQGLRLIYYSQIVNDFQKGDIAEGYSVSREKKESFPLTVTSAQKNPTAFYLCASSMDKTGRRNEQFFGPGTRLTVL.

The CDR3 coding sequence is TGTGCCAGCAGACTACCTCCAGTCGAGCAGTACTTC. Translated: CASRLPPVEQYF. The genes are TRBV7-9 and TRBJ2-7; no clear D. Per germline, CDR1 SEHNR and CDR2 FQNEAQ (reference sequence). With 6 bases removed from V and 6 bases from J, the gap between germline ends came to 12 bases. There are 12 residues in the CDR3. The entire variable domain, with the rest obtained from reference TRBV7-9 and TRBJ2-7, is as follows: DTGVSQNPRHKITKRGQNVTFRCDPISEHNRLYWYRQTLGQGPEFLTYFQNEAQLEKSRLLSDRFSAERPKGSFSTLEIQRTEQGDSAMYLCASRLPPVEQYFGPGTRLTVT.

V gene TRBV19 combines with J gene TRBJ1-2; D ambiguous. The CDR3 has 10 residues. V lost 10 bases and J lost 3, with 6 bases in between. From germline, CDR1 is LNHDA and CDR2 SQIVND (reference sequence). The CDR3 spells CATKYYGYTF. Written as DNA, the CDR3 is TGTGCCACCAAATACTATGGCTACACCTTC.

The V call is TRBV25-1, the J call TRBJ2-1; a possible D gene is TRBD2 (5 bases). In germline, CDR1 is MGHDK, CDR2 SYGVNS. The CDR3 runs 15 residues. With 3 bases removed from V and 3 bases from J, the gap between germline ends came to 12 bases. CDR3 sequence reads: CASSDSGRYYNEQFF. The CDR3 nucleotides are TGTGCCAGCAGTGACAGCGGAAGATACTACAATGAGCAGTTCTTC.

The chain combines TRBV12-3 or TRBV12-4 with TRBJ2-1; D is unclear. The CDR3 covers 11 residues. Trimming left V 6 bases short and J 10 bases short, with 10 bases between. The chain's CDR3 is CASSLSFEQFF. The CDR3 DNA is TGTGCCAGCAGCTTAAGTTTCGAGCAGTTCTTC.

The CDR3 DNA follows: TGCAGTGCTAGACCGCGAACACTAGCGTTCTACACCGGGGAGCTGTTTTTT. Amino acids: CSARPRTLAFYTGELFF. The chain couples TRBV20-1 to TRBJ2-2; 7 nucleotides match TRBD2. V shed 2 bases and J 3 bases; nucleotides not matched to a gene: 12. This CDR3 has 17 amino acids. Germline values: CDR1 DFQATT, CDR2 SNEGSKA (reference sequence).

The gene calls are TRBV6-2 or TRBV6-3 and TRBJ2-7; 7 nucleotides align to TRBD1. The CDR3 consists of 13 residues. Germline loops: CDR1 MNHEY, CDR2 SVGEGT. With 5 bases clipped from V and 5 bases from J, the junction kept 6 bases outside the gene matches. The CDR3 nucleotides read TGTGCCAGCAGTCTGGACAGGAGGAACGAGCAGTACGTC. Translation: CASSLDRRNEQYV.

In this sample, this clonotype turned up many times. V is TRBV7-6 and J is TRBJ2-1; unclear D gene. Trimming removed 5 bases at V and 13 bases at J, with 21 bases between. This CDR3 has 14 amino acids. The germline CDR1 and CDR2 sequences are SGHVS and FNYEAQ. CDR3 in amino acids: CASSPVIEGSNQFF. The CDR3 DNA sequence: TGTGCCAGCAGCCCTGTAATTGAAGGCAGCAATCAGTTCTTC.

This chain links TRBV5-4 with TRBJ2-2, with 7 bases that match TRBD1. Germline lookup yields CDR1 SGHNT and CDR2 YYREEE (reference sequence). The length of the CDR3 is 17 residues. V gave up 3 bases and J gave up 2 bases; unmatched junction bases: 10. The CDR3 region has the DNA TGTGCCAGCAGCTCCCTTCCTGGGACAGCTAACACCGGGGAGCTGTTTTTT. The encoded protein is CASSSLPGTANTGELFF.

This clonotype came up a few times. The rearrangement joins TRBV29-1 to TRBJ2-1; 8 bases agree with TRBD2. The germline V gene has CDR1 SQVTM and CDR2 ANQGSEA. The CDR3 length is 13 residues. V shed 4 bases, J shed 6 bases, and the junction held 5 bases outside the gene matches. As DNA, the CDR3 is TGCAGCGTTGGGACTAGCCTTACCAATGAGCAGTTCTTC. This translates into CSVGTSLTNEQFF.

This clonotype was counted between two and nine times. This rearrangement joins TRBV12-3 or TRBV12-4 to TRBJ2-7; perhaps TRBD1 as D (6 bases). The CDR3 covers 13 residues. V was pared by 4 bases and J by 4 bases, with 11 bases between. CDR3 amino acids: CASSSATGYEQYF. In nucleotides, the CDR3 is TGTGCCAGCAGTTCTGCGACAGGTTACGAGCAGTACTTC.

This clonotype has a handful of counts. This chain links TRBV20-1 with TRBJ2-7; no clear D gene. The ends were cut back, 3 bases at V and 3 bases at J, with 15 bases in the middle. There are 14 residues in the CDR3. Germline values: CDR1 DFQATT, CDR2 SNEGSKA (reference sequence). The CDR3 loop is CSASSTRAGYEQYV. The CDR3 DNA is TGCAGTGCTAGCTCGACCCGTGCCGGCTACGAGCAGTACGTC.

The table lists this clonotype with a few counts. This chain uses TRBV20-1 with TRBJ1-2; no firm D call. From germline, CDR1 is DFQATT and CDR2 SNEGSKA (reference sequence). With 5 bases removed from V and 6 bases from J, the gap between germline ends came to 16 bases. The CDR3 contains 13 residues. For the CDR3, the DNA is TGCAGTGCTTCCGACGGAGGAGGTGATGGCTACACCTTC. Its protein is CSASDGGGDGYTF.

The J gene is TRBJ1-1, the V gene TRBV9; 11 bases agree with TRBD1. Trimming at V came to 4 bases and at J to 1 base, leaving 3 bases not matched to a gene. Germline V gives CDR1 SGDLS, CDR2 YYNGEE. This CDR3 is 15 amino acids long. CDR3 loop: CASSFGTGGNTEAFF. CDR3 nucleotides: TGTGCCAGCAGCTTCGGGACAGGGGGGAACACTGAAGCTTTCTTT.

This clonotype came up a few times. The V and J genes are TRBV12-3 or TRBV12-4 and TRBJ1-2; 11 nucleotides line up with TRBD1. Germline trimming cut 5 bases from V and 7 bases from J; bases unmatched to any gene: 9. The CDR3 contains 15 residues. CDR3 amino acids: CASSTGTGGSGGYTF. For the CDR3, the DNA is TGTGCCAGCAGTACCGGGACAGGGGGTTCCGGTGGCTACACCTTC.

Of note for this clonotype: A much larger clone differs by one base, so this may be a read error. The J gene is TRBJ2-5, the V gene TRBV7-8; the match to TRBD2 covers 7 bases. The V and J ends lost 6 bases and 5 bases, in that order; junction bases with no gene match: 6. The CDR3 is 13 amino acids. Per germline, CDR1 SGHVS and CDR2 FQNEAQ. The CDR3 DNA is TGTGCCAGCAGATTACCGGGAGGCGAGACCCAGTACTTC. Translation: CASRLPGGETQYF.

The rearrangement joins TRBV7-6 to TRBJ2-1, with a weak D call TRBD1 (7 bases). The CDR3 covers 16 residues. From germline, CDR1 is SGHVS and CDR2 FNYEAQ. V shed 5 bases and J shed 2 bases, with 16 bases lying between them. The CDR3 is CASSRGRDRTYNEQFF. CDR3 bases: TGTGCCAGCAGCCGTGGGCGGGACAGAACCTACAATGAGCAGTTCTTC.

This clonotype appeared a few times. This rearrangement joins TRBV6-5 to TRBJ2-3; 7 bases are a match to TRBD1. The germline V gene encodes CDR1 MNHEY and CDR2 SVGAGI. The CDR3 is 17 amino acids. V dropped 0 bases and J dropped 2; count of bases not matched to a gene: 8. The CDR3 spells CASSYSMAQGITDTQYF. In DNA, the CDR3 is TGTGCCAGCAGTTACTCGATGGCACAGGGGATCACAGATACGCAGTATTTT.

The chain links TRBV4-1 to TRBJ2-3; 7 bases are a match to TRBD2. The CDR3 length is 17 residues. Germline CDR1 and CDR2: MGHRA and YSYEKL. J was trimmed by 2 bases and V by 0 bases; bases with no gene match: 8. The CDR3 bases are TGCGCCAGCAGCCAAGAACCACGACTAGCAAACACAGATACGCAGTATTTT. It yields the protein CASSQEPRLANTDTQYF.